The present entry profiles one T cell receptor (beta chain) with its context. Its target is not known. The data were taken from a study of response to subunit inactivated influenza vaccine. Overall study results and limits: The authors suggested that every seasonal influenza vaccination recruits few new T cells.

In TCRdb, the RT-PCR reads were re-called with MiXCR into one record per CDR3 protein. The sample consists of some 600,000 distinct CDR3 sequences, 12% to 15% of them appearing once. The CDR3 sequence is 15 residues long. Looked up from germline, CDR1 is DFQATT and CDR2 is SNEGSKA (reference sequence). V shed 3 bases, J shed 2 bases, and the junction held 6 bases outside the gene matches. The chain recombines TRBV20-1 with TRBJ2-1; TRBD2 matches at 8 bases. The sample was PBMCs from blood, taken around two weeks before vaccination. The receptor comes from a man aged 50 or older who received an inactivated influenza vaccine. CDR3 nucleotide sequence: TGCAGTGCTAGGGGAGCGGGAGTAACCTACAATGAGCAGTTCTTC. Amino acids: CSARGAGVTYNEQFF.